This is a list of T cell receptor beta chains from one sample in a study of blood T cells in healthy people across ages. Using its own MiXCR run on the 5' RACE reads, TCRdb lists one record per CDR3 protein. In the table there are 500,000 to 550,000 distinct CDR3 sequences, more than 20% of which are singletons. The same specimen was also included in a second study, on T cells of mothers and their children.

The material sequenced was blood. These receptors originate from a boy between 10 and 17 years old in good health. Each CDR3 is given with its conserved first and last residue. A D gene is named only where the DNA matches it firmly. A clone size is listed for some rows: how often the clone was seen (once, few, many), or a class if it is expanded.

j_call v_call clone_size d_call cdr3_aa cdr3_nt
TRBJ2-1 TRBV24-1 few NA CATSEDDEQFF TGTGCCACCAGCGAGGATGATGAGCAGTTCTTC
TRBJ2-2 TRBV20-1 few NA CSAAWGADTGELFF TGCAGTGCTGCGTGGGGGGCCGACACCGGGGAGCTGTTTTTT
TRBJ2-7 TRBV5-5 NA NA CASSVDRDTYEQYF TGTGCCAGCAGCGTAGACAGAGATACCTACGAGCAGTACTTC
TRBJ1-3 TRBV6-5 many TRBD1 CASRRQGSGNTIYF TGTGCCAGCAGGAGACAGGGGTCTGGAAACACCATATATTTT
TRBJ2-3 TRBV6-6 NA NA CATVGQDTDTQYF TGTGCCACCGTGGGACAAGACACAGATACGCAGTATTTT
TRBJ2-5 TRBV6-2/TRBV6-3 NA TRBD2 CASSYSSSSGQETQYF TGTGCCAGCAGTTACTCGTCTTCTAGCGGCCAAGAGACCCAGTACTTC
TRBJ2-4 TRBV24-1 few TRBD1 CATISTGGLGNIQYF TGTGCCACCATATCGACAGGGGGCTTGGGAAACATTCAGTACTTC
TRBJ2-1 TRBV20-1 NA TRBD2 CSGASGRVNEQFF TGCAGTGGGGCTAGCGGGAGGGTAAATGAGCAGTTCTTC
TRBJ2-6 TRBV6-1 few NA CASSVGAGANVLTF TGTGCCAGCAGTGTGGGAGCTGGGGCCAACGTCCTGACTTTC
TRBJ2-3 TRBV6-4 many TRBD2 CASSGGLPTDTQYF TGTGCCAGCAGTGGGGGACTACCCACAGATACGCAGTATTTT
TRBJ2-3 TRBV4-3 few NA CASSRRSLTDTQYF TGCGCCAGCAGCCGCCGGAGCTTGACAGATACGCAGTATTTT
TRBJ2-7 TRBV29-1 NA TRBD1 CSVAGQELLTYEQYF TGCAGCGTCGCGGGACAGGAGCTCCTGACCTACGAGCAGTACTTC
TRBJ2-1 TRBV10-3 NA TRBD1 CAISESTITGGSYNEQFF TGTGCCATCAGTGAGTCGACTATTACAGGGGGCTCCTACAATGAGCAGTTCTTC
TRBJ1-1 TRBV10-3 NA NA CVTRGMNTEAFF TGTGTCACCAGGGGTATGAACACTGAAGCTTTCTTT
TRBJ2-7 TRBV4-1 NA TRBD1 CASSQDREGYEQYF TGCGCCAGCAGCCAGGACAGGGAAGGCTACGAGCAGTACTTC
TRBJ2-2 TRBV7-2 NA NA CASSPGIYTGELFF TGTGCCAGCAGCCCCGGGATTTACACCGGGGAGCTGTTTTTT
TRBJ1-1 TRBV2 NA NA CASSDVVGTTMNTEAFF TGTGCCAGCAGTGACGTGGTGGGCACAACCATGAACACTGAAGCTTTCTTT
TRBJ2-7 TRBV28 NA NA CASSFFNRPLFEQYF TGTGCCAGCAGTTTTTTTAACCGACCTCTATTCGAGCAGTACTTC
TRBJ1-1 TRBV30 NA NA CAWRGDVGEPQGAFF TGTGCCTGGAGGGGGGATGTGGGAGAACCCCAGGGGGCTTTCTTT
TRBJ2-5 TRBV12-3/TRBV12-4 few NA CASSPSEKETQYF TGTGCCAGCAGTCCTAGCGAAAAAGAGACCCAGTACTTC
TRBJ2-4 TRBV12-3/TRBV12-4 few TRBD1 CASSSWTDRENIQYF TGTGCCAGCAGTTCGTGGACGGACAGGGAAAACATTCAGTACTTC
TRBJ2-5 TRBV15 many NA CATSRELAVQETQYF TGTGCCACCAGCAGAGAACTAGCAGTTCAAGAGACCCAGTACTTC
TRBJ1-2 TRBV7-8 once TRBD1 CASSLPGGVDGYTF TGTGCCAGCAGCCTCCCAGGGGGCGTGGACGGCTACACCTTC
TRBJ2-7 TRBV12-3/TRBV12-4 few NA CASRSQGYEQYF TGTGCCAGCAGATCGCAGGGATACGAGCAGTACTTC
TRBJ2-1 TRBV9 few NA CASSTQLNEQFF TGTGCCAGCAGCACTCAGCTTAATGAGCAGTTCTTC
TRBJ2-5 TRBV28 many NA CASSRLLETQYF TGTGCCAGCAGTCGATTGCTAGAGACCCAGTACTTC
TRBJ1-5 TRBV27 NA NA CASSYQGFGQPQHF TGCGCCAGCAGTTACCAGGGGTTTGGACAGCCCCAGCATTTT
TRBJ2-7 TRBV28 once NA CASSLMAGAYEQYF TGTGCCAGCAGTTTGATGGCGGGGGCGTACGAGCAGTACTTC
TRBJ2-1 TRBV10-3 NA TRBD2 CAITRTSGRVSYNEQFF TGTGCCATCACCAGGACTAGCGGGAGGGTCTCCTACAATGAGCAGTTCTTC
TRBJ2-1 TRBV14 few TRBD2 CASSQLLAANEQFF TGTGCCAGCAGCCAGCTACTAGCGGCAAATGAGCAGTTCTTC
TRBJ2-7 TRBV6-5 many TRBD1 CASSPDRGLYEQYF TGTGCCAGCAGCCCAGACAGGGGGCTTTACGAGCAGTACTTC
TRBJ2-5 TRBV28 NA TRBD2 CASRYEAGRGVETQYF TGTGCCAGCAGATACGAGGCCGGGAGGGGTGTGGAGACCCAGTACTTC
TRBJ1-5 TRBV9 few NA CASSVRGDFWPQHF TGTGCCAGCAGCGTAAGGGGGGACTTCTGGCCCCAGCATTTT
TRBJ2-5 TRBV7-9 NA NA CASRRTAQETQYF TGTGCCAGCAGGCGGACAGCACAAGAGACCCAGTACTTC
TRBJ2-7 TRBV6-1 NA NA CASSEVGRSSYEQYF TGTGCCAGCAGTGAAGTAGGGCGAAGCTCCTACGAGCAGTACTTC
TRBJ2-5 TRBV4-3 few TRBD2 CASSQVLAGMETQYF TGCGCCAGCAGCCAAGTGCTAGCGGGGATGGAGACCCAGTACTTC
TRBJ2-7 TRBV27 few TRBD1 CASKDRNSYEQYF TGTGCCAGCAAGGACAGGAATTCCTACGAGCAGTACTTC
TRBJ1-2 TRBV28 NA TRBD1 CASSSGQGGNGYTF TGTGCCAGCAGCTCAGGACAGGGGGGAAACGGCTACACCTTC
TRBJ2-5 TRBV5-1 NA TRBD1 CASSVDRGPPVLEFF TGCGCCAGCAGCGTCGACAGGGGCCCTCCGGTTTTGGAGTTCTTC
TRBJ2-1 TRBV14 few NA CASSLFGGAYNEQFF TGTGCCAGCAGCCTTTTCGGGGGAGCCTACAATGAGCAGTTCTTC
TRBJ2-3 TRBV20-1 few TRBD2 CSAGPIAGAADTQYF TGCAGTGCTGGCCCCATAGCGGGAGCGGCAGATACGCAGTATTTT